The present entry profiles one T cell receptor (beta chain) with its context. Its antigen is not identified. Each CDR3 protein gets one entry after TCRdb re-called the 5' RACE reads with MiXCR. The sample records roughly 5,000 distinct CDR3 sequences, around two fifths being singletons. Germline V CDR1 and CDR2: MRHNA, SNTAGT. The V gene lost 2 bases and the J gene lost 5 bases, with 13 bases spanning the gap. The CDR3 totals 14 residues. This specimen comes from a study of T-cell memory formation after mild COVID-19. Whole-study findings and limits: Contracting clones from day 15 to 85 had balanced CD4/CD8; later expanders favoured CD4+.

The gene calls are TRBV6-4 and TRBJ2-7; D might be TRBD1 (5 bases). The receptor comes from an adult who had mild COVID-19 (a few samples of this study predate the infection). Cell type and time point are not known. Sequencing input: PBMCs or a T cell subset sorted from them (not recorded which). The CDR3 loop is CASSDIGDSHEQYF. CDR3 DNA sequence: TGTGCCAGCAGTGACATCGGAGACAGTCACGAGCAGTACTTC.